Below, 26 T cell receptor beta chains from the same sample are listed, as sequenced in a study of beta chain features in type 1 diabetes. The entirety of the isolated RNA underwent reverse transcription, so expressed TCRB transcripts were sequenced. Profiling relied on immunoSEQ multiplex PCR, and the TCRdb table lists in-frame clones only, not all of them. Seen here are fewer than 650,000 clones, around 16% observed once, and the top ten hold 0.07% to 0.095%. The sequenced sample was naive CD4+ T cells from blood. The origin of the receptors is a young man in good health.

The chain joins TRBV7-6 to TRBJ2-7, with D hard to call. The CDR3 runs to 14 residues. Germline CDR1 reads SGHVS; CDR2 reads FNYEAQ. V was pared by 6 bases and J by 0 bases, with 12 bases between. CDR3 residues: CASRKGSHSYEQYF. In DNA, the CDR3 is TGTGCCAGCAGGAAGGGATCTCACTCCTACGAGCAGTACTTC.

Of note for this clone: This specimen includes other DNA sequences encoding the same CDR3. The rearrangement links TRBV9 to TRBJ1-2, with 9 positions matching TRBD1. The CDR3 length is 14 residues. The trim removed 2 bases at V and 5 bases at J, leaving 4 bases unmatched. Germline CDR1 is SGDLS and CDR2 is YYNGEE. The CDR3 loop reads CASSVGQGSYGYTF. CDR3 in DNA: TGTGCCAGCAGCGTTGGACAGGGGAGTTATGGCTACACCTTC.

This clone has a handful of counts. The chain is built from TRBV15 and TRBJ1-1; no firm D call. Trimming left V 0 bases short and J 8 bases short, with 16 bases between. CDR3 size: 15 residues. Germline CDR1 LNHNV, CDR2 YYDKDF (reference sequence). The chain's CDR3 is CATSRDAGVWMEAFF. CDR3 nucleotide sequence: TGTGCCACCAGCAGAGATGCGGGTGTCTGGATGGAAGCTTTCTTT.

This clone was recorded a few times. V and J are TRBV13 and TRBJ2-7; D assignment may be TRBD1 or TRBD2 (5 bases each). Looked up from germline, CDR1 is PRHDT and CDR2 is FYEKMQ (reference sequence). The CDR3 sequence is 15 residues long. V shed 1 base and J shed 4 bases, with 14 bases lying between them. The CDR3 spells CASSLAWGSSYEQYF. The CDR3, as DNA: TGTGCCAGCAGCTTAGCGTGGGGGTCCTCTTACGAGCAGTACTTC. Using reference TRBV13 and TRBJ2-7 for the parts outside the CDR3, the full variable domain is AAGVIQSPRHLIKEKRETATLKCYPIPRHDTVYWYQQGPGQDPQFLISFYEKMQSDKGSIPDRFSAQQFSDYHSELNMSSLELGDSALYFCASSLAWGSSYEQYFGPGTRLTVT.

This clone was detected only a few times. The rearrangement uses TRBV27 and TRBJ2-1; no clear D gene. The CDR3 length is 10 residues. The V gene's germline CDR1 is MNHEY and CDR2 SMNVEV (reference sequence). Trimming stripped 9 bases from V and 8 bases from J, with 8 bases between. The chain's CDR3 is CARKPDEQFF. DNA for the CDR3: TGTGCCAGGAAACCGGATGAGCAGTTCTTC.

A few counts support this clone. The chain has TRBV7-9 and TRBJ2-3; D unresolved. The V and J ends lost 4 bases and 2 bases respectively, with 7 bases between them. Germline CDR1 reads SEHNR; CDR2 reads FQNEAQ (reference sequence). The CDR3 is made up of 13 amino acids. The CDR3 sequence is CASSSTFTDTQYF. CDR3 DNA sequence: TGTGCCAGCAGCTCGACCTTCACAGATACGCAGTATTTT.

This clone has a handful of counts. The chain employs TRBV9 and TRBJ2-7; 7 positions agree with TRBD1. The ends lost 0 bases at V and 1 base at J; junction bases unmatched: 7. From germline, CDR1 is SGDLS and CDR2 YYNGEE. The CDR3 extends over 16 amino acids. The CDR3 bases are TGTGCCAGCAGCGTAGGTCCGGGACAGAGTTCCTACGAGCAGTACTTC. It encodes CASSVGPGQSSYEQYF.

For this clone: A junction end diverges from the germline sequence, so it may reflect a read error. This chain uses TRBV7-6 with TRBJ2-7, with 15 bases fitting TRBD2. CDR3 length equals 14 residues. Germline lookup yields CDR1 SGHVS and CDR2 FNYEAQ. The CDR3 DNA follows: TGTGCCAGCAGCTTAGGAGGGACTAGCGGGGGGCCGCACTTC. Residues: CASSLGGTSGGPHF.

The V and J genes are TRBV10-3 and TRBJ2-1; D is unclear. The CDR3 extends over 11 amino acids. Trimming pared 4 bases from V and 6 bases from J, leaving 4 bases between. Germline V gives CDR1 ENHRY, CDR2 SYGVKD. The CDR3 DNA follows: TGTGCCATCAGTGGGAGCAATGAGCAGTTCTTC. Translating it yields CAISGSNEQFF.

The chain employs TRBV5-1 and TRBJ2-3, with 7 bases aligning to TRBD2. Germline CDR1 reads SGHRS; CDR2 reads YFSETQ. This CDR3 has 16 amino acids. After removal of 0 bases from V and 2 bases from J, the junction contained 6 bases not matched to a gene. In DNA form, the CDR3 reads TGCGCCAGCAGCTTGGGGGCTAGCGGTTACACAGATACGCAGTATTTT. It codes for CASSLGASGYTDTQYF.

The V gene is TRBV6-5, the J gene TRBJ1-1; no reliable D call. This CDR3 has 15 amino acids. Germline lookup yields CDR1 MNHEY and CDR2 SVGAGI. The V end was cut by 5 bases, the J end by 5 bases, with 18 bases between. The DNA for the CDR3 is TGTGCCAGCAGTCGCTTGGATCTCGGTGGGACTGAAGCTTTCTTT. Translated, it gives CASSRLDLGGTEAFF.

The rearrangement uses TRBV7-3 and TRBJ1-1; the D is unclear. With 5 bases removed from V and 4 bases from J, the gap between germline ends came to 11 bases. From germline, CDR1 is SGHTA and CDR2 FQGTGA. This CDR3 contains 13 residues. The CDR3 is CASSPGGPTEAFF. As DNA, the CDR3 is TGTGCCAGCAGCCCGGGCGGGCCCACTGAAGCTTTCTTT.

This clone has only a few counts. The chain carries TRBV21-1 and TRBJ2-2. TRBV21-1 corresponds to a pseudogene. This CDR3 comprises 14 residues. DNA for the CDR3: TGTGCCAGCAGCAAATTAAGGAACACCGGGGAGCTGTTTTTT. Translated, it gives CASSKLRNTGELFF.

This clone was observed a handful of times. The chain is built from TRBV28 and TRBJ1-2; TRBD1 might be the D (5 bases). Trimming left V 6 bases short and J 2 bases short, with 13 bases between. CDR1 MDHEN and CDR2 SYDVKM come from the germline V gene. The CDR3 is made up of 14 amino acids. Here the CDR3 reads CASREFKGNYGYTF. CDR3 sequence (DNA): TGTGCCAGCAGGGAGTTCAAGGGGAACTATGGCTACACCTTC.

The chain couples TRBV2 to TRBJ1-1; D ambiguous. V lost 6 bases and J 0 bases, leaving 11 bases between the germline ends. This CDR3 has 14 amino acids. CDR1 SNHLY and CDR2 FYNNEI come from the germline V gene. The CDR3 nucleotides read TGTGCCAGCAGCTGGGCGTCATTGAACACTGAAGCTTTCTTT. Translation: CASSWASLNTEAFF. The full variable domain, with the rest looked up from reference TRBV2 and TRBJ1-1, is EPEVTQTPSHQVTQMGQEVILRCVPISNHLYFYWYRQILGQKVEFLVSFYNNEISEKSEIFDDQFSVERPDGSNFTLKIRSTKLEDSAMYFCASSWASLNTEAFFGQGTRLTVV.

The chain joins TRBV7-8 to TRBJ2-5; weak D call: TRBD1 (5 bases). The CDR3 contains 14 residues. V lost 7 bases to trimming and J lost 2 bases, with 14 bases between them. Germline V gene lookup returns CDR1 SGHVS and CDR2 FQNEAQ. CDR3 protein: CASTQGAVQETQYF. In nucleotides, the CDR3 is TGTGCCAGCACCCAAGGGGCTGTACAAGAGACCCAGTACTTC.

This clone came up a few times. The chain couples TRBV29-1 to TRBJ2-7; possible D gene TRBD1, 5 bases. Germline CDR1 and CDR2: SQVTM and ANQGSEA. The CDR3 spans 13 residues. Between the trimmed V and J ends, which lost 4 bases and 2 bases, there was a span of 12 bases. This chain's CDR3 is CSVARQSPYEQYF. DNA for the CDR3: TGCAGCGTTGCCCGACAGTCCCCCTACGAGCAGTACTTC.

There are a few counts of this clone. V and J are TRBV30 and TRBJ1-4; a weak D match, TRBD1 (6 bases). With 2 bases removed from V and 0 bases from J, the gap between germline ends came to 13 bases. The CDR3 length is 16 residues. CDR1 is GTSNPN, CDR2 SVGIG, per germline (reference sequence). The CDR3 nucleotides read TGTGCCTGGAGTTATTTGACAGGCGCAACTAATGAAAAACTGTTTTTT. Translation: CAWSYLTGATNEKLFF.

CDR3 protein: CASSLGPVLQGSSGANVLTF. The CDR3 DNA is TGTGCCAGCAGCTTGGGTCCCGTGCTACAGGGCTCCTCTGGGGCCAACGTCCTGACTTTC. J is TRBJ2-6 and V is TRBV5-5; D may be TRBD1 (6 bases). The CDR3 spans 20 residues. Germline V gene data show CDR1 as SGHKS and CDR2 as YYEKEE (reference sequence). Trimming stripped 0 bases from V and 0 bases from J, with 19 bases between.

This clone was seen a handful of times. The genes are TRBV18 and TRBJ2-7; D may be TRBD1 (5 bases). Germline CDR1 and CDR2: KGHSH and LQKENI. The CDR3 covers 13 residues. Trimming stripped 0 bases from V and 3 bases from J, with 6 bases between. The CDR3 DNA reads TGTGCCAGCTCACCACCCGACAGCTACGAGCAGTACTTC. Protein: CASSPPDSYEQYF.

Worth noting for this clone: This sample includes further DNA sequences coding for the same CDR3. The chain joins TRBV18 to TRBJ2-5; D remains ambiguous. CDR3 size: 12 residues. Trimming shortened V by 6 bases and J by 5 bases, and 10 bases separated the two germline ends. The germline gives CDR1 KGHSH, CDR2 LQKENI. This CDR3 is CASSPRRETQYF. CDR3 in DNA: TGTGCCAGCTCCCCGCGGCGGGAGACCCAGTACTTC.

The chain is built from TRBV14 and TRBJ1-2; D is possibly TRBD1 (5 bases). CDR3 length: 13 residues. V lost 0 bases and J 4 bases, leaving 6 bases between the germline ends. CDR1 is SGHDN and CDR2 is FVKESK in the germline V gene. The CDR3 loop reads CASSQDRAYGYTF. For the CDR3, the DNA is TGTGCCAGCAGCCAAGACAGGGCCTATGGCTACACCTTC.

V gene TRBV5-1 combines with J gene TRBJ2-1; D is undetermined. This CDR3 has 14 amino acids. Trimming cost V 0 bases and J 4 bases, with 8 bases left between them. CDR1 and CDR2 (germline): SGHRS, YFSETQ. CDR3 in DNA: TGCGCCAGCAGCTTGGGAGAAGCTTACAATGAGCAGTTCTTC. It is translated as CASSLGEAYNEQFF.

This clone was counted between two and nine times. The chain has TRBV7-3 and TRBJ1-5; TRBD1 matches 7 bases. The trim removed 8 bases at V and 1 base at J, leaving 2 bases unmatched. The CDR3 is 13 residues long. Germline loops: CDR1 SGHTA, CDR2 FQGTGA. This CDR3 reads CASAQGSNQPQHF. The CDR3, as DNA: TGTGCCAGCGCACAGGGGAGCAATCAGCCCCAGCATTTT.

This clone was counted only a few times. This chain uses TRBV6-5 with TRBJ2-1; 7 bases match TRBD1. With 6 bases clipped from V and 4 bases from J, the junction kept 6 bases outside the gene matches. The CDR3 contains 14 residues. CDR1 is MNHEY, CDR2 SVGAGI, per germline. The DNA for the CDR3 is TGTGCCAGCAGCCCGGGACAGAGTTACAATGAGCAGTTCTTC. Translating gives CASSPGQSYNEQFF.

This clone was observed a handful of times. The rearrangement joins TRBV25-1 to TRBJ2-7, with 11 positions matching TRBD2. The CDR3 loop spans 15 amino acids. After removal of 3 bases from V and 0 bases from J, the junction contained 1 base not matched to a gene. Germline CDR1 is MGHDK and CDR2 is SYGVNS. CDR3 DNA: TGTGCCAGCAGTGACCTAGCGGGGGGCTCCTACGAGCAGTACTTC. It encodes CASSDLAGGSYEQYF.